The clone carrying this T cell receptor (beta chain) was seen a handful of times. Its antigen is still unknown. The sample comes from a study of blood T cells in healthy people across ages. Study results and caveats: Comparison with aged donors showed that long-lived donors had more naive CD4+ cells and higher diversity. Older individuals had lower TCR beta diversity per million T cells (the decline was roughly linear).

This CDR3 is 16 amino acids long. CDR1 PRHDT and CDR2 FYEKMQ come from the germline V gene (reference sequence). Through a sample-barcoded 5' primer and a J-beta primer mix, a second PCR was run for roughly 7 to 11 cycles. A 12-random-nucleotide template-switch adaptor tagged each cDNA molecule. All samples gave at least 2.5 million CDR3-containing paired-end reads. TCRdb recomputed calls from the 5' RACE reads with MiXCR, one row per CDR3 protein. The sample contains roughly 1,500,000 distinct CDR3 sequences, 40% to 50% of which appear only once. This clonotype originated in a woman under 30 in good health. Input material: blood. The chain is built from TRBV13 and TRBJ2-5, with 12 nucleotides matching TRBD1. The J call is doubtful: the DNA matches TRBJ2-7 better. CDR3 sequence reads: CASSERDRGQSGEQYF. CDR3 coding DNA: TGTGCCAGCAGCGAACGGGACAGGGGGCAATCTGGCGAGCAGTACTTC.